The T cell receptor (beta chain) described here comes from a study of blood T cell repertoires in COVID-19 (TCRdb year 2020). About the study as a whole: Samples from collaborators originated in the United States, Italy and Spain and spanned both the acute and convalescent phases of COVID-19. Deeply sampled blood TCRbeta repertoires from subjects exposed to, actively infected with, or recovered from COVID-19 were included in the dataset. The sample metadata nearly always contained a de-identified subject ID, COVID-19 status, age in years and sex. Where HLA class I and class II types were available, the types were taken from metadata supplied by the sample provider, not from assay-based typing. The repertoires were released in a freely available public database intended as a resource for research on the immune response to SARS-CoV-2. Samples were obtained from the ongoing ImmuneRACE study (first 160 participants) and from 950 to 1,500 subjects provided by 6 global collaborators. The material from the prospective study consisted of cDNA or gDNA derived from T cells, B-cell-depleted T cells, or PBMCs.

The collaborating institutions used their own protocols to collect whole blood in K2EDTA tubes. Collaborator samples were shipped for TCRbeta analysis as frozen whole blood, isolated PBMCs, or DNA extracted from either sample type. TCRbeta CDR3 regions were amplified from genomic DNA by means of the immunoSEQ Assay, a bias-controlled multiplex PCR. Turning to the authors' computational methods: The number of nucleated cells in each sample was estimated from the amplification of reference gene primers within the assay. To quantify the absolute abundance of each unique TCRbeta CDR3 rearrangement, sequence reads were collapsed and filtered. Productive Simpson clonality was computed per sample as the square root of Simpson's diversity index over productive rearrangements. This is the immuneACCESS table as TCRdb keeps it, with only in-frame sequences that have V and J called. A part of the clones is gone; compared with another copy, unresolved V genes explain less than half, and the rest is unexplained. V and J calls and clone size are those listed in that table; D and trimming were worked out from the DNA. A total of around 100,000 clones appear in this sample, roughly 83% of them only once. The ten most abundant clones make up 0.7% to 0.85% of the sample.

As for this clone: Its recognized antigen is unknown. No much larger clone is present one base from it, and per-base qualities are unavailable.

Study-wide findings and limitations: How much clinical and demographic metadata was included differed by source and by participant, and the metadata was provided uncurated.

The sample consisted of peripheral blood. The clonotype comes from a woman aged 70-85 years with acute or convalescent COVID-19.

The CDR3 is CASSLWAGNSPLHF. The nucleotides read TGTGCCAGCAGTTTATGGGCGGGCAATTCACCCCTCCACTTT. The V gene is TRBV27 and the J gene is TRBJ1-6, with the D segment identity uncertain. From its cysteine to its phenylalanine, the CDR3 spans 14 amino acids. CDR3 DNA is the only sequence kept; it has 42 bases, read in frame from the first base. The germline V gene encodes CDR1 MNHEY and CDR2 SMNVEV (reference sequence). V sheds 1 base and J sheds 7 bases, leaving 8 bases between their ends.